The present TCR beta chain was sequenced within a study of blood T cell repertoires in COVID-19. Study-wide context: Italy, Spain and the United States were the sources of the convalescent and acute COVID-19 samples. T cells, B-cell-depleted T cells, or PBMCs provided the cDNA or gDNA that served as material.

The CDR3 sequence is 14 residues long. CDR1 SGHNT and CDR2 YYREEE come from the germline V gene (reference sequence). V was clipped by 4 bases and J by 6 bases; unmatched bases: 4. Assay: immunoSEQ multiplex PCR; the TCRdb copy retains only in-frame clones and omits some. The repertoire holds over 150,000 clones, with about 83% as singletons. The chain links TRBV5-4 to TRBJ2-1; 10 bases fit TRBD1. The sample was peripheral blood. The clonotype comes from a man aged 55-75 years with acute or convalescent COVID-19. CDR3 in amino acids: CASSSRTGGNEQFF. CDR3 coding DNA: TGTGCCAGCAGCAGTAGGACAGGGGGCAATGAGCAGTTCTTC.